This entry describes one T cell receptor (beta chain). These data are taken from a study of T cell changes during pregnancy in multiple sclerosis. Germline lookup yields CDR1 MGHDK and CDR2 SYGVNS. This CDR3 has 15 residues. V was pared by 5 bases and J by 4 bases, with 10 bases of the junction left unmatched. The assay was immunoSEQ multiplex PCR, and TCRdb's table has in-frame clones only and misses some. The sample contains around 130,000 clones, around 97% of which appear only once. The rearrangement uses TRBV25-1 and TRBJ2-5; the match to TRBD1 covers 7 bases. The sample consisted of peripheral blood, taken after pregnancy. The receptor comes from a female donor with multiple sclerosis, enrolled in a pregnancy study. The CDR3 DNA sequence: TGTGCCAGCAGTCCGACAGGGAGCGGCACAGAGACCCAGTACTTC. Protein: CASSPTGSGTETQYF.